The next 10 T cell receptor beta chains were all read from a single sample in a study of T cell responses to AZD1222 COVID-19 vaccine. Repertoires were generated with immunoSEQ multiplex PCR, while TCRdb's copy carries only in-frame clones and drops some. Of about 130,000 clones in the sample, about nine tenths are singletons; the top ten hold 1.1%. The starting material was peripheral blood, obtained 28 days after the second AZD1222 dose. The receptors were gathered from an adult who received the AZD1222 COVID-19 vaccine.

This clone has a handful of counts. The rearrangement links TRBV15 to TRBJ2-1, with D possibly TRBD2 on 6 matching bases. The length of the CDR3 is 11 residues. The V gene lost 7 bases and the J gene lost 11 bases, with 12 bases spanning the gap. Germline V gives CDR1 LNHNV, CDR2 YYDKDF (reference sequence). The CDR3 DNA reads as TGTGCCACCACCGACGGGACTCAGCAGTTCTTC. It encodes CATTDGTQQFF.

This clone was seen just once. J is TRBJ2-5 and V is TRBV20-1; D ambiguous. With 3 bases removed from V and 5 bases from J, the gap between germline ends came to 4 bases. Per the germline V gene, CDR1 is DFQATT and CDR2 is SNEGSKA (reference sequence). The CDR3 runs 10 residues. CDR3 in amino acids: CSASKETQYF. CDR3 DNA: TGCAGTGCTAGTAAGGAGACCCAGTACTTC.

This chain uses TRBV11-2 with TRBJ1-6, with D possibly matching TRBD1 (5 bases). The length of the CDR3 is 15 residues. Germline V gene data show CDR1 as SGHAT and CDR2 as FQNNGV. V lost 8 bases, J lost 3 bases, and 14 bases lay in between. CDR3 sequence reads: CASCRDGGYNSPLHF. As DNA, the CDR3 is TGTGCCAGCTGTAGAGACGGGGGCTATAATTCACCCCTCCACTTT.

V usage is TRBV20-1 and J usage is TRBJ2-7; TRBD1 matches at 8 bases. V shed 6 bases, J shed 5 bases, and the junction held 3 bases outside the gene matches. Germline values: CDR1 DFQATT, CDR2 SNEGSKA (reference sequence). The CDR3 is made up of 11 amino acids. CDR3 sequence: CSATGADEQYF. CDR3 DNA sequence: TGCAGTGCGACAGGGGCCGACGAGCAGTACTTC.

V usage is TRBV5-1 and J usage is TRBJ2-2; D is tentatively TRBD1 or TRBD2 (5 bases each). This CDR3 has 16 amino acids. In germline, CDR1 is SGHRS, CDR2 YFSETQ. V lost 0 bases and J lost 2, with 11 bases in between. The CDR3 loop reads CASSLGRGTNTGELFF. CDR3 bases: TGCGCCAGCAGCTTGGGCCGGGGCACTAACACCGGGGAGCTGTTTTTT.

The chain couples TRBV27 to TRBJ1-1; TRBD1 matches at 7 bases. With V trimmed by 3 bases and J by 4 bases, 8 bases remained unmatched. The length of the CDR3 is 15 residues. The germline V gene has CDR1 MNHEY and CDR2 SMNVEV (reference sequence). CDR3 bases: TGTGCCAGCAGTTTCTCAACTTCAGGGGGCACTGAAGCTTTCTTT. Translation gives CASSFSTSGGTEAFF.

The rearrangement uses TRBV18 and TRBJ1-3, with 9 nucleotides matching TRBD1. From germline, CDR1 is KGHSH and CDR2 LQKENI. The CDR3 is 15 amino acids. With V trimmed by 2 bases and J by 6 bases, 5 bases remained unmatched. This chain's CDR3 is CASSPNRGRENTIYF. CDR3 DNA sequence: TGTGCCAGCTCACCAAACAGGGGGCGAGAAAACACCATATATTTT.

The chain joins TRBV28 to TRBJ1-1; D is unresolved. Germline V lookup: CDR1 MDHEN, CDR2 SYDVKM. The V end was cut by 6 bases, the J end by 1 base, with 6 bases between. The CDR3 length is 12 residues. CDR3 sequence reads: CASRSQNTEAFF. The DNA of the CDR3 is TGTGCCAGCAGGTCCCAGAACACTGAAGCTTTCTTT.

The chain couples TRBV4-2 to TRBJ2-7, with D unresolved. Per the germline V gene, CDR1 is LGHNA and CDR2 is YNFKEQ. V shed 4 bases and J shed 3 bases, with 22 bases lying between them. This CDR3 spans 17 amino acids. In nucleotides, the CDR3 is TGTGCCAGCAGCCCGAAGAAGGGTTCCGGGCCCGGCTACGAGCAGTACTTC. Translated: CASSPKKGSGPGYEQYF.

This clone occurred a few times. The chain carries TRBV28 and TRBJ1-2; D call uncertain. There are 14 residues in the CDR3. Between the trimmed V and J ends, which lost 6 bases and 1 base, there was a span of 12 bases. The germline V gene has CDR1 MDHEN and CDR2 SYDVKM. The CDR3 is CASRPSLNNYGYTF. CDR3 coding DNA: TGTGCCAGCAGGCCTTCCCTGAATAACTATGGCTACACCTTC.